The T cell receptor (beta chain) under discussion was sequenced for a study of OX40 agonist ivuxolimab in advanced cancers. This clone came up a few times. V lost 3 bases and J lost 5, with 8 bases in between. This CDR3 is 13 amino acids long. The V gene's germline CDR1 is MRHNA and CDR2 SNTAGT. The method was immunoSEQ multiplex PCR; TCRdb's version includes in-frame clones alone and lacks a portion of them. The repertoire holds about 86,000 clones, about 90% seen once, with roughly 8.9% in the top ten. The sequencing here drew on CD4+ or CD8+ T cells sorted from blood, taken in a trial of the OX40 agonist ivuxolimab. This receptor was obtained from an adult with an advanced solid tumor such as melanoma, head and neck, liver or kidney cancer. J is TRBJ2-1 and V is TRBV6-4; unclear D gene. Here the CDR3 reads CASSEAANNEQFF. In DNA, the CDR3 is TGTGCCAGCAGTGAGGCAGCAAACAATGAGCAGTTCTTC.